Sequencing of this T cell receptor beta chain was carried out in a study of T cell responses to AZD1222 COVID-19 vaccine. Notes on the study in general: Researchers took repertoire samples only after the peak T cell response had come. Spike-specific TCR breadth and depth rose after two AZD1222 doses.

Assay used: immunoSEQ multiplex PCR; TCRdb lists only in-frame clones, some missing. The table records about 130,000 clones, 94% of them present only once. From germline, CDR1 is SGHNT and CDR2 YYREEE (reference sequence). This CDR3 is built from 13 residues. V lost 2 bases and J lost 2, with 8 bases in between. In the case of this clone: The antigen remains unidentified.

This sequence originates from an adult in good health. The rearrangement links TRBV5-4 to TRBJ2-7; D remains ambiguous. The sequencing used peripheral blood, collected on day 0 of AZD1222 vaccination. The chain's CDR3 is CASSFTPTYEQYF. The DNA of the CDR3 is TGTGCCAGCAGCTTTACCCCTACCTACGAGCAGTACTTC. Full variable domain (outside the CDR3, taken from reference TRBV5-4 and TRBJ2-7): ETGVTQSPTHLIKTRGQQVTLRCSSQSGHNTVSWYQQALGQGPQFIFQYYREEENGRGNFPPRFSGLQFPNYSSELNVNALELDDSALYLCASSFTPTYEQYFGPGTRLTVT.